A single T cell receptor beta chain is shown here with its context. Vbeta (60) and Jbeta (13) primers were used in the PCR. The repertoire was sequenced with immunoSEQ multiplex PCR; TCRdb's copy has only in-frame clones and lacks some. The table has about 190,000 clones, about 87% seen once. Though probably carrying unrecorded immune exposures, donors were nominally healthy at sampling. V shed 2 bases and J shed 5 bases, with 12 bases lying between them. CDR1 SEHNR and CDR2 FQNEAQ come from the germline V gene (reference sequence). This CDR3 comprises 15 residues. The data were obtained in a study of cytomegalovirus exposure and HLA in healthy donors. Study-level background: Previous work identified roughly 110 million unique TCR beta sequences from around 170 million T cells. HLA-typed donors were the source of about 85 million unique TCRs, which an early data release held.

The chain has TRBV7-9 and TRBJ2-2, with D perhaps matching TRBD2 (6 bases). This TCR came from a woman under 30 in good health and CMV-seronegative. Input material: PBMCs. This CDR3 is CASSLTGSGTGELFF. The CDR3 nucleotides read TGTGCCAGCAGCTTAACCGGGAGTGGAACCGGGGAGCTGTTTTTT.